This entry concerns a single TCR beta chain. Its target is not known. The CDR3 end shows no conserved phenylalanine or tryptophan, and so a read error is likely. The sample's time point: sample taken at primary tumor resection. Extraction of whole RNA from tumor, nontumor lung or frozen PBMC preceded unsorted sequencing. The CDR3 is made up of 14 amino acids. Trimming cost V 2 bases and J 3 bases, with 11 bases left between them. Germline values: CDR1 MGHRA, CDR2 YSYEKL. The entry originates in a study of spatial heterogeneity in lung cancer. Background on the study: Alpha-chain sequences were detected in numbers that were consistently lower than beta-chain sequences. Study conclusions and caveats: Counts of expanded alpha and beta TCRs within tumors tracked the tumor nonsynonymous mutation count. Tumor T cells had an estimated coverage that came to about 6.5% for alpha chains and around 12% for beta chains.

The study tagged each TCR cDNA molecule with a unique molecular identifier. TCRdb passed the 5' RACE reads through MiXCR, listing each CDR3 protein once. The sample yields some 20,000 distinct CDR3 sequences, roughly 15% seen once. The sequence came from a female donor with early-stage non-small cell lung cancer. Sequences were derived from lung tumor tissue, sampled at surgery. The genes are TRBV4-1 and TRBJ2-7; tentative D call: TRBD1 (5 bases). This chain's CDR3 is CASSQREGVYEQYL. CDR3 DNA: TGCGCCAGCAGCCAAAGGGAAGGGGTCTACGAGCAGTACTTA.